This T cell receptor beta chain was identified during a study of blood T cells in healthy people across ages. Study information: About one barcoded beta molecule per two T cells came from capture by template switching. General study points: Naive CD4+ cell counts and diversity both ran higher in long-lived than in aged donors.

On this clonotype itself: Its cognate antigen is unknown.

Germline V CDR1 and CDR2: DFQATT, SNEGSKA (reference sequence). J lost 2 bases, V lost 5 bases, and 9 bases had no gene match. The CDR3 runs 15 residues. A sample-barcoded 5' primer and a J-beta primer mix were used in a second PCR of about 7 to 12 cycles. Tagging of each cDNA molecule was performed by a template-switch adaptor with 12 random nucleotides. Each CDR3 protein is one row after TCRdb ran MiXCR on the 5' RACE reads. The sample yields 700,000 or so distinct CDR3 sequences, 22% seen once. The chain joins TRBV20-1 to TRBJ2-3; TRBD2 matches 8 bases. The sequence derives from a man between 70 and 80 years old in good health. The sequenced sample consisted of blood. The CDR3 DNA sequence: TGCAGTGCTCCCGGGCAGCGGGGGATCACAGATACGCAGTATTTT. Translation: CSAPGQRGITDTQYF.